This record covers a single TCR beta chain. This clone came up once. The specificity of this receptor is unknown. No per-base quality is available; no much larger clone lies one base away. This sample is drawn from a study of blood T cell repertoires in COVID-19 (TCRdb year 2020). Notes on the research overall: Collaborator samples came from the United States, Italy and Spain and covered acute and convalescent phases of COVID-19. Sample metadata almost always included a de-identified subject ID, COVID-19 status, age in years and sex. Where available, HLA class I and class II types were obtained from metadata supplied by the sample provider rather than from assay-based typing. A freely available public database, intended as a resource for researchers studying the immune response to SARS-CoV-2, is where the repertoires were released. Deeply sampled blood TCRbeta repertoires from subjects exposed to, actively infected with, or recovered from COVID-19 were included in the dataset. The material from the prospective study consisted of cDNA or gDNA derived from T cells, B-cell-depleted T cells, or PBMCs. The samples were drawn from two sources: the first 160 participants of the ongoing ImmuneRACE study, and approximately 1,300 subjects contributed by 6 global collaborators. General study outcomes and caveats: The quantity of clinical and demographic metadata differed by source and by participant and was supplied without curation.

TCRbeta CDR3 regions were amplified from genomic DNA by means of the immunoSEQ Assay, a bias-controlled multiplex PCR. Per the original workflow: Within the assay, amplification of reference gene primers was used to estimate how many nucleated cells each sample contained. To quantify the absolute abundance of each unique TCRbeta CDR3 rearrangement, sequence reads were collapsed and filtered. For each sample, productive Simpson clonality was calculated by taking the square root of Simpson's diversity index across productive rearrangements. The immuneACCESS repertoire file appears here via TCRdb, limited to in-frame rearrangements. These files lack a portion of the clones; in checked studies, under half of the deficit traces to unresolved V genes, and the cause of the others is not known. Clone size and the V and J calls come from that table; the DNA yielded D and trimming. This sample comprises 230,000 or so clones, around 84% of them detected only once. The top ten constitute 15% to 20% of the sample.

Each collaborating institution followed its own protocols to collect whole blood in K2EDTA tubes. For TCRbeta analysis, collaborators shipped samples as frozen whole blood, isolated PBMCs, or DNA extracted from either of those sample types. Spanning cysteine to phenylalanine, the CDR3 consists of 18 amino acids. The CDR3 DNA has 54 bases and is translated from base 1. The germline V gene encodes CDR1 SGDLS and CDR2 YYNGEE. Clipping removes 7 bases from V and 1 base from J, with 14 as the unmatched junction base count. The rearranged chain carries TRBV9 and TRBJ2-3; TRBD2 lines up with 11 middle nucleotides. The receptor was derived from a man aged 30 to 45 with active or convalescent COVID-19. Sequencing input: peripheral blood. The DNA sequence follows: TGTGCCAGCGGGACAGGGAGAACTAGCGGGGGCCGCACAGATACGCAGTATTTT. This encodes CASGTGRTSGGRTDTQYF. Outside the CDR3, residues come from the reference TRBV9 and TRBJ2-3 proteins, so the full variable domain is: DSGVTQTPKHLITATGQRVTLRCSPRSGDLSVYWYQQSLDQGLQFLIQYYNGEERAKGNILERFSAQQFPDLHSELNLSSLELGDSALYFCASGTGRTSGGRTDTQYFGPGTRLTVL.